Sequencing of this T cell receptor (beta chain) was carried out in a study of T cells in Graves' hyperthyroidism and ophthalmopathy. The germline V gene has CDR1 LNHDA and CDR2 SQIVND (reference sequence). V shed 6 bases and J shed 5 bases, with 19 bases lying between them. The CDR3 is made up of 16 amino acids. This clonotype was seen ten or more times. TCR beta CDR3 regions were amplified from RNA. HTBI primers were used for first-round RT-PCR of the TCR CDR3. In TCRdb, the multiplex PCR reads were re-called with MiXCR into one record per CDR3 protein. Of approximately 610,000 distinct CDR3 sequences detected, about 15% appear once; the ten largest clones hold 3.5% to 4.5%.

This sequence was found in a woman aged 40 to 49 with Graves' ophthalmopathy. Material for sequencing was blood. V gene TRBV19 combines with J gene TRBJ2-2, with D perhaps matching TRBD2 (6 bases). CDR3 sequence: CASRTIAALGTGELFF. As DNA, the CDR3 is TGTGCCAGTAGGACGATAGCGGCTTTGGGGACCGGGGAGCTGTTTTTT.